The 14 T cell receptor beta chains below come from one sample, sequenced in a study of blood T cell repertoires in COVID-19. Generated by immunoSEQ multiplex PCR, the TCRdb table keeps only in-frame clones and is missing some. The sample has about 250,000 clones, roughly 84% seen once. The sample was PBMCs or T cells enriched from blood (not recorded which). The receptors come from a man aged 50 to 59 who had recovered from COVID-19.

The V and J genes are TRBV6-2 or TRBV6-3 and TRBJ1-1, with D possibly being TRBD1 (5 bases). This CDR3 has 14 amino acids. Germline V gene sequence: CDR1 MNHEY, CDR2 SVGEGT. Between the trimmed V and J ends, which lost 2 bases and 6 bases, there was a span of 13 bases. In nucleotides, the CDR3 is TGTGCCAGCAGTTACCCGAGAAGGGGCCCTGAAGCTTTCTTT. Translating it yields CASSYPRRGPEAFF.

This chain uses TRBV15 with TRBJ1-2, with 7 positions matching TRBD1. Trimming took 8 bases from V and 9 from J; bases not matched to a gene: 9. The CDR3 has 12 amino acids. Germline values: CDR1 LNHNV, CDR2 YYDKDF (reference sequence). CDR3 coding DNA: TGTGCCACCGGGACAGCTGGGTATAGCTACACCTTC. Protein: CATGTAGYSYTF. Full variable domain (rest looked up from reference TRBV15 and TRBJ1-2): DAMVIQNPRYQVTQFGKPVTLSCSQTLNHNVMYWYQQKSSQAPKLLFHYYDKDFNNEADTPDNFQSRRPNTSFCFLDIRSPGLGDTAMYLCATGTAGYSYTFGSGTRLTVV.

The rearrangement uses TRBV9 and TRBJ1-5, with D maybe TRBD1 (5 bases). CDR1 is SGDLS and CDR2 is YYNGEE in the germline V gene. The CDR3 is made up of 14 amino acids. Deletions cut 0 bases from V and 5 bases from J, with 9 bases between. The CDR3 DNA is TGTGCCAGCAGCGTAGGCAGCAGGGATCAGCCCCAGCATTTT. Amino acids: CASSVGSRDQPQHF.

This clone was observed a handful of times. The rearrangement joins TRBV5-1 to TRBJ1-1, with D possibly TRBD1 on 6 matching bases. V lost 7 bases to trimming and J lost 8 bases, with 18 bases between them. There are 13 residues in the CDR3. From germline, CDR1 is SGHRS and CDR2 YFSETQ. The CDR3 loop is CASASIRTAEAFF. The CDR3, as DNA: TGCGCCAGCGCATCAATTCGGACAGCCGAAGCTTTCTTT.

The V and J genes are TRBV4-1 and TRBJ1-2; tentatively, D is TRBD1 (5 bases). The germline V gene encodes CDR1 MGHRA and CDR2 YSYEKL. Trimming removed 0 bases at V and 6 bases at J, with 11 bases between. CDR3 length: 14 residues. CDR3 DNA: TGCGCCAGCAGCCAAGATACAGGCCGGGATGGCTACACCTTC. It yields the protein CASSQDTGRDGYTF.

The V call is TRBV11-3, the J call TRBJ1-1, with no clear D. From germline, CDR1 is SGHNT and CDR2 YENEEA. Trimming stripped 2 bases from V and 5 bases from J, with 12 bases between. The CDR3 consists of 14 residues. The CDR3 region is CASSLPGIGTEAFF. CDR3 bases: TGTGCCAGCAGCTTACCCGGGATCGGGACTGAAGCTTTCTTT.

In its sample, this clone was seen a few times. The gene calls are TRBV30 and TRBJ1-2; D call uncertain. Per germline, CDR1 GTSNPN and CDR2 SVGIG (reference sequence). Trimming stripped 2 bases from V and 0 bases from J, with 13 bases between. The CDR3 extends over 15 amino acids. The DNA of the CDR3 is TGTGCCTGGAGTCGCGCTCGGAGATCTAACTATGGCTACACCTTC. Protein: CAWSRARRSNYGYTF.

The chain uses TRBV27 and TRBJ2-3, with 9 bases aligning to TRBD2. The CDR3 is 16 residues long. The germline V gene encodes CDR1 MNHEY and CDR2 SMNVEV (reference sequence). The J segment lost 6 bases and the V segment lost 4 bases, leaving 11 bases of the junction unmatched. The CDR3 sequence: CASSSRGTSRTDTQYF. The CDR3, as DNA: TGTGCCAGCAGTTCTCGGGGGACTAGCCGAACGGATACGCAGTATTTT.

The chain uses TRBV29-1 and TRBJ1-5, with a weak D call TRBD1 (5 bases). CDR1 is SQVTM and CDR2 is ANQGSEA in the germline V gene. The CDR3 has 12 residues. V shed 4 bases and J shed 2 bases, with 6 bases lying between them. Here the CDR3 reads CSVAGGNQPQHF. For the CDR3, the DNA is TGCAGCGTTGCGGGGGGCAATCAGCCCCAGCATTTT.

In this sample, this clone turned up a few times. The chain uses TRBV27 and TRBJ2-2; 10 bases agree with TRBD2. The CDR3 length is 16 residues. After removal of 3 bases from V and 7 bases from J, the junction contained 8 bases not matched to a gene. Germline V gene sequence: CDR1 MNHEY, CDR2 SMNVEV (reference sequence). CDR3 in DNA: TGTGCCAGCAGTTTTTGGTCTAGCGGGAGAGGCGGGGAGCTGTTTTTT. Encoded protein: CASSFWSSGRGGELFF.

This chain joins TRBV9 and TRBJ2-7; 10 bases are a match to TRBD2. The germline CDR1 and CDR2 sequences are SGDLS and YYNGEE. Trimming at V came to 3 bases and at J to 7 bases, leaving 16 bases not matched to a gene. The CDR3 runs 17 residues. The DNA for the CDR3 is TGTGCCAGCAGCGCAACACTAAGTAGCGGGGGGATTAGGGAGCAGTACTTC. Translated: CASSATLSSGGIREQYF. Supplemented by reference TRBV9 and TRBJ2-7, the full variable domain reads DSGVTQTPKHLITATGQRVTLRCSPRSGDLSVYWYQQSLDQGLQFLIQYYNGEERAKGNILERFSAQQFPDLHSELNLSSLELGDSALYFCASSATLSSGGIREQYFGPGTRLTVT.

CDR3 in DNA: TGTGCCAGCCAACTAGCGTCCTACAATGAGCAGTTCTTC. It is translated as CASQLASYNEQFF. The chain uses TRBV12-3 or TRBV12-4 and TRBJ2-1; 7 bases align to TRBD2. V lost 8 bases to trimming and J lost 1 base; unmatched junction nucleotides: 2. The CDR3 has 13 amino acids.

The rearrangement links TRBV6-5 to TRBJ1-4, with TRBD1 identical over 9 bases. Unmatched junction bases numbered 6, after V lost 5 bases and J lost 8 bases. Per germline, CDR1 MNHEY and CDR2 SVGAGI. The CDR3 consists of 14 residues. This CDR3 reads CASSPGQGREKLFF. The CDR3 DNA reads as TGTGCCAGCAGTCCCGGACAGGGGAGGGAAAAACTGTTTTTT.

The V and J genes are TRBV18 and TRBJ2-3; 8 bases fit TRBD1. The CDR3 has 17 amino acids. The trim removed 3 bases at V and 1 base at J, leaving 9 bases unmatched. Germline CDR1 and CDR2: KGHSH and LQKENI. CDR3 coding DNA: TGTGCCAGCTCACCCGTGATGCCGGGACAGGGCACAGATACGCAGTATTTT. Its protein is CASSPVMPGQGTDTQYF.